Presented here are 31 T cell receptor beta chains from one specimen sequenced in a study of cytomegalovirus exposure and HLA in healthy donors. PCR involved 60 Vbeta and 13 Jbeta primers. Sequenced by immunoSEQ multiplex PCR; TCRdb stores in-frame clones only, minus some. The sample holds 150,000 to 200,000 clones, roughly 73% seen once. The sequenced material came from PBMCs. Source of these receptors: a female donor in good health and CMV-seronegative.

This clone has just a few counts. V and J are TRBV19 and TRBJ1-5; 7 bases align to TRBD1. V lost 1 base and J lost 5; bases outside the gene matches: 2. Germline V gene data show CDR1 as LNHDA and CDR2 as SQIVND (reference sequence). This CDR3 is 14 amino acids long. In DNA, the CDR3 is TGTGCCAGTAGTATAGGGACAGGCTATCAGCCCCAGCATTTT. Residues: CASSIGTGYQPQHF.

The CDR3 spells CASSLPDGTGNYGYTF. In DNA form, the CDR3 reads TGTGCCAGCAGCTTACCTGACGGGACAGGGAACTATGGCTACACCTTC. The chain uses TRBV28 and TRBJ1-2; 9 nucleotides align to TRBD1. Germline values: CDR1 MDHEN, CDR2 SYDVKM. With V trimmed by 6 bases and J by 2 bases, 10 bases remained unmatched. There are 16 residues in the CDR3.

This chain links TRBV19 with TRBJ1-5; D might be TRBD1 (6 bases). CDR1 is LNHDA, CDR2 SQIVND, per germline (reference sequence). V lost 9 bases, J lost 0 bases, and 18 bases lay in between. The CDR3 consists of 16 residues. The DNA for the CDR3 is TGTGCCAGCAGTGATCGAGGGGGATATAGCAATCAGCCCCAGCATTTT. Residues: CASSDRGGYSNQPQHF. Looking up the rest from reference TRBV19 and TRBJ1-5 gives the full variable domain: DGGITQSPKYLFRKEGQNVTLSCEQNLNHDAMYWYRQDPGQGLRLIYYSQIVNDFQKGDIAEGYSVSREKKESFPLTVTSAQKNPTAFYLCASSDRGGYSNQPQHFGDGTRLSIL.

This clone was seen more than once but under ten times. The chain links TRBV2 to TRBJ1-3, with 7 bases aligning to TRBD1. Trimming took 6 bases from V and 0 from J; bases not matched to a gene: 2. Germline-derived CDR1 and CDR2 are SNHLY and FYNNEI. The length of the CDR3 is 14 residues. CDR3 sequence reads: CASRAGGSGNTIYF. In DNA, the CDR3 is TGTGCCAGCAGAGCAGGGGGCTCTGGAAACACCATATATTTT.

The V gene is TRBV5-5, the J gene TRBJ2-6, with 13 nucleotides matching TRBD2. CDR3 length: 17 residues. The germline V gene encodes CDR1 SGHKS and CDR2 YYEKEE (reference sequence). With 4 bases clipped from V and 2 bases from J, the junction kept 3 bases outside the gene matches. The CDR3 here is CASSTGLAGPGANVLTF. CDR3 nucleotides: TGTGCCAGCAGCACGGGACTAGCGGGACCTGGGGCCAACGTCCTGACTTTC.

The chain joins TRBV19 to TRBJ1-6, with D perhaps matching TRBD1 (5 bases). This CDR3 spans 15 amino acids. Trimming shortened V by 3 bases and J by 7 bases, and 13 bases separated the two germline ends. Germline CDR1 LNHDA, CDR2 SQIVND (reference sequence). The CDR3 sequence is CASSIDRQGNSPLHF. CDR3 DNA sequence: TGTGCCAGTAGTATTGACCGGCAGGGAAATTCACCCCTCCACTTT.

For the CDR3, the DNA is TGCGCCAGCAGCCATTCCCCGGGACAACAAGAGACCCAGTACTTC. This gives the protein CASSHSPGQQETQYF. This chain joins TRBV4-3 and TRBJ2-5, with D possibly matching TRBD1 (6 bases). V was shortened by 3 bases and J by 2 bases, with 13 bases between the two germline ends. CDR1 and CDR2 from the germline V gene are LGHNA and YSLEER. The CDR3 spans 15 residues.

The rearrangement joins TRBV29-1 to TRBJ2-7; D is perhaps TRBD2 (6 bases). Trimming removed 0 bases from V and 4 bases from J, with 13 bases in between. This CDR3 is 14 amino acids long. Germline lookup yields CDR1 SQVTM and CDR2 ANQGSEA. CDR3 amino acids: CSVEEGLEQYEQYF. Here the CDR3 DNA reads TGCAGCGTTGAAGAGGGACTTGAGCAATACGAGCAGTACTTC.

The chain is built from TRBV7-2 and TRBJ2-7; TRBD1 matches 7 bases. The V gene's germline CDR1 is SGHTA and CDR2 FQGNSA. CDR3 length: 15 amino acids. The V segment lost 5 bases and the J segment 4 bases; nucleotides outside the gene matches: 11. The DNA for the CDR3 is TGTGCCAGCAGCGTATTCGAACAGGGGTATTACGAGCAGTACTTC. It encodes CASSVFEQGYYEQYF.

The rearrangement joins TRBV6-5 to TRBJ2-5, with 13 bases fitting TRBD2. The J call may be faulty, since TRBJ2-7 better matches the DNA end. The V gene's germline CDR1 is MNHEY and CDR2 SVGAGI. The CDR3 consists of 14 residues. The CDR3 here is CASRPGLAGDEQYF. CDR3 nucleotides: TGTGCCAGCCGTCCAGGACTAGCGGGAGACGAGCAGTACTTC.

This clone was counted ten times or more. The chain joins TRBV5-8 to TRBJ2-1; 8 positions match TRBD1. The germline CDR1 and CDR2 sequences are SGHTS and YDEGEE. The CDR3 is 14 amino acids. V lost 0 bases, J lost 7 bases, and 3 bases stayed unmatched. In nucleotides, the CDR3 is TGTGCCAGCAGCTTGGGACAGGGGATGAATGAGCAGTTCTTC. It specifies CASSLGQGMNEQFF. Together with reference TRBV5-8 and TRBJ2-1, the CDR3 gives the full variable domain: EAGVTQSPTHLIKTRGQQATLRCSPISGHTSVYWYQQALGLGLQFLLWYDEGEERNRGNFPPRFSGRQFPNYSSELNVNALELEDSALYLCASSLGQGMNEQFFGPGTRLTVL.

V and J are TRBV5-1 and TRBJ1-2; the D gene is possibly TRBD1 (5 bases). Trimming took 6 bases from V and 4 from J, leaving 16 bases between them. CDR3 length equals 14 residues. The germline gives CDR1 SGHRS, CDR2 YFSETQ. Here the CDR3 DNA reads TGCGCCAGCAATTTGGACACGACCGTCTATGGCTACACCTTC. As protein: CASNLDTTVYGYTF.

The chain uses TRBV27 and TRBJ2-7; D might be TRBD2 (5 bases). The V gene's germline CDR1 is MNHEY and CDR2 SMNVEV (reference sequence). The CDR3 totals 13 residues. Trimming removed 5 bases from V and 6 bases from J, with 14 bases in between. CDR3: CASSESGSLEQYF. The CDR3 DNA is TGTGCCAGCAGTGAAAGCGGAAGTCTCGAGCAGTACTTC.

The chain is built from TRBV4-2 and TRBJ2-1; TRBD2 aligns across 13 bases. The CDR3 has 17 residues. J was trimmed by 6 bases and V by 3 bases; bases with no gene match: 8. Germline CDR1 and CDR2: LGHNA and YNFKEQ. This chain's CDR3 is CASSHGLAGVVRNEQFF. The CDR3 nucleotides read TGTGCCAGCAGCCACGGACTAGCGGGAGTGGTTCGCAATGAGCAGTTCTTC.

J is TRBJ2-7 and V is TRBV12-5; tentatively, D is TRBD1 (5 bases). The CDR3 length is 15 residues. V was trimmed by 1 base and J by 2 bases, leaving 12 bases between them. CDR1 is LGHNT and CDR2 is FRNRAP in the germline V gene. CDR3 coding DNA: TGTGCTAGTGGTTTGGACAGGTCCGCGGCCTACGAGCAGTACTTC. Translated, it gives CASGLDRSAAYEQYF.

V and J are TRBV7-6 and TRBJ1-1; D is undetermined. Trimming took 1 base from V and 5 from J, leaving 5 bases between them. The CDR3 is 12 amino acids. Germline CDR1 reads SGHVS; CDR2 reads FNYEAQ. CDR3 region: CASSLGETEAFF. The CDR3 coding sequence is TGTGCCAGCAGCTTAGGCGAGACTGAAGCTTTCTTT.

The chain combines TRBV11-2 with TRBJ2-5, with 9 bases that match TRBD2. The CDR3 contains 16 residues. Germline assignment: CDR1 SGHAT and CDR2 FQNNGV. V shed 5 bases and J 5 bases; nucleotides not matched to a gene: 12. CDR3 residues: CASSPRNSGSAETQYF. The CDR3 coding sequence is TGTGCCAGCAGCCCTAGAAATAGCGGGAGTGCGGAGACCCAGTACTTC.

The chain carries TRBV5-1 and TRBJ1-1; 10 nucleotides agree with TRBD1. Per the germline V gene, CDR1 is SGHRS and CDR2 is YFSETQ. The junction had 9 bases not matched to a gene; V was cut back by 3 bases and J by 1 base. The CDR3 consists of 17 residues. The CDR3 nucleotides are TGCGCCAGCAGCTCGCGGACAGGGGGGGTCAAGAACACTGAAGCTTTCTTT. This gives the protein CASSSRTGGVKNTEAFF.

V is TRBV27 and J is TRBJ1-5; D might be TRBD1 (5 bases). V was shortened by 6 bases and J by 3 bases, with 12 bases between the two germline ends. The CDR3 has 14 residues. The V gene's germline CDR1 is MNHEY and CDR2 SMNVEV (reference sequence). The CDR3: CASSLQGLNQPQHF. The CDR3 DNA follows: TGTGCCAGCAGCCTCCAGGGACTCAATCAGCCCCAGCATTTT.

CDR3 bases: TGTGCCTGGACGGGGGGAGCCGATACGCAGTATTTT. Protein: CAWTGGADTQYF. The chain combines TRBV30 with TRBJ2-3; 7 bases are shared with TRBD2. CDR1 GTSNPN and CDR2 SVGIG come from the germline V gene (reference sequence). This CDR3 is built from 12 residues. Germline trimming cut 4 bases from V and 6 bases from J; bases unmatched to any gene: 4.

The chain is built from TRBV19 and TRBJ1-1; 8 bases map to TRBD1. The ends lost 2 bases at V and 1 base at J; junction bases unmatched: 0. This CDR3 contains 14 residues. Germline V gene data show CDR1 as LNHDA and CDR2 as SQIVND (reference sequence). CDR3 DNA sequence: TGTGCCAGTAGTATAACAGGGGGGAACACTGAAGCTTTCTTT. Translation gives CASSITGGNTEAFF.

This clone has only one observation. This chain connects TRBV6-5 to TRBJ1-4; D may be TRBD1 (5 bases). Germline CDR1 is MNHEY and CDR2 is SVGAGI. V was cut by 0 bases and J by 3 bases, with 11 bases left in between. CDR3 length equals 16 residues. The CDR3 sequence: CASSYSTQGSNEKLFF. In DNA form, the CDR3 reads TGTGCCAGCAGTTACTCGACTCAGGGCTCTAATGAAAAACTGTTTTTT.

This clone came up a few times. The rearrangement joins TRBV6-6 to TRBJ2-3, with TRBD2 identical over 14 bases. The germline gives CDR1 MNHNY, CDR2 SVGAGI (reference sequence). The CDR3 runs 16 residues. Trimming removed 0 bases from V and 5 bases from J; junction bases left unmatched: 1. DNA for the CDR3: TGTGCCAGCAGTTACTCCGGGACTAGCGGGGGAGATACGCAGTATTTT. It encodes CASSYSGTSGGDTQYF.

The V and J genes are TRBV28 and TRBJ1-2; TRBD1 agrees at 9 bases. V trimming: 3 bases; J trimming: 3 bases; junction bases outside the gene matches: 8. Germline CDR1 reads MDHEN; CDR2 reads SYDVKM. The CDR3 contains 16 residues. In nucleotides, the CDR3 is TGTGCCAGCAGTTTCTACACAGGGGGCAAAGACTATGGCTACACCTTC. This codes for CASSFYTGGKDYGYTF.

The V and J genes are TRBV28 and TRBJ1-6, with TRBD1 identical over 8 bases. CDR1 and CDR2 (germline): MDHEN, SYDVKM. The V and J ends lost 1 base and 10 bases, in that order; junction bases with no gene match: 15. The length of the CDR3 is 18 residues. The CDR3 nucleotides read TGTGCCAGCAGTTTATCCGGACAGGGAGACCCTCTAGGATCACCCCTCCACTTT. It is translated as CASSLSGQGDPLGSPLHF.

The chain recombines TRBV7-3 with TRBJ2-5; 13 bases fit TRBD2. V dropped 4 bases and J dropped 4; count of bases not matched to a gene: 6. The CDR3 covers 16 residues. The germline V gene encodes CDR1 SGHTA and CDR2 FQGTGA. CDR3 DNA: TGTGCCAGCAGCTCACCCCGACTAGCGGGGGGAGAGACCCAGTACTTC. Its translation is CASSSPRLAGGETQYF.

V gene TRBV7-2 combines with J gene TRBJ2-7, with 11 bases fitting TRBD2. Germline V gene sequence: CDR1 SGHTA, CDR2 FQGNSA. The CDR3 is 15 residues long. J lost 0 bases, V lost 6 bases, and 4 bases had no gene match. CDR3 DNA: TGTGCCAGCAGTTTTAGCGGGGGGGTCTCCTACGAGCAGTACTTC. Residues: CASSFSGGVSYEQYF.

The V gene is TRBV19, the J gene TRBJ2-7; D possibly corresponds to TRBD1 (6 bases). The CDR3 totals 14 residues. Germline loops: CDR1 LNHDA, CDR2 SQIVND (reference sequence). V lost 3 bases, J lost 4 bases, and 13 bases lay in between. DNA for the CDR3: TGTGCCAGTAGTATTCCCGGGACAACTTACGAGCAGTACTTC. Translated: CASSIPGTTYEQYF.

This clone came up a few times. In DNA, the CDR3 is TGTGCCTGGATATTGCGGCGGGGTCTCACAGATACGCAGTATTTT. Protein sequence: CAWILRRGLTDTQYF. This chain links TRBV30 with TRBJ2-3, with D perhaps matching TRBD2 (6 bases). The V and J ends lost 4 bases and 2 bases respectively, with 16 bases between them. Germline lookup yields CDR1 GTSNPN and CDR2 SVGIG (reference sequence). This CDR3 comprises 15 residues.

The CDR3 DNA follows: TGCGCCAGCAGCCGTTCCGTACTACGGGAGGCCACAGATACGCAGTATTTT. This codes for CASSRSVLREATDTQYF. The chain employs TRBV4-1 and TRBJ2-3; 7 bases agree with TRBD2. This CDR3 is 17 amino acids long. The trim removed 4 bases at V and 2 bases at J, leaving 12 bases unmatched. Germline CDR1 reads MGHRA; CDR2 reads YSYEKL.

The chain employs TRBV30 and TRBJ2-1; 8 bases map to TRBD2. This CDR3 comprises 16 residues. Trimming removed 6 bases from V and 1 base from J; junction bases left unmatched: 11. CDR1 is GTSNPN and CDR2 is SVGIG in the germline V gene (reference sequence). CDR3 region: CACNGGGSSSYNEQFF. CDR3 coding DNA: TGTGCCTGTAACGGCGGGGGGTCCTCTTCCTACAATGAGCAGTTCTTC. Looking up the rest from reference TRBV30 and TRBJ2-1 gives the full variable domain: SQTIHQWPATLVQPVGSPLSLECTVEGTSNPNLYWYRQAAGRGLQLLFYSVGIGQISSEVPQNLSASRPQDRQFILSSKKLLLSDSGFYLCACNGGGSSSYNEQFFGPGTRLTVL.